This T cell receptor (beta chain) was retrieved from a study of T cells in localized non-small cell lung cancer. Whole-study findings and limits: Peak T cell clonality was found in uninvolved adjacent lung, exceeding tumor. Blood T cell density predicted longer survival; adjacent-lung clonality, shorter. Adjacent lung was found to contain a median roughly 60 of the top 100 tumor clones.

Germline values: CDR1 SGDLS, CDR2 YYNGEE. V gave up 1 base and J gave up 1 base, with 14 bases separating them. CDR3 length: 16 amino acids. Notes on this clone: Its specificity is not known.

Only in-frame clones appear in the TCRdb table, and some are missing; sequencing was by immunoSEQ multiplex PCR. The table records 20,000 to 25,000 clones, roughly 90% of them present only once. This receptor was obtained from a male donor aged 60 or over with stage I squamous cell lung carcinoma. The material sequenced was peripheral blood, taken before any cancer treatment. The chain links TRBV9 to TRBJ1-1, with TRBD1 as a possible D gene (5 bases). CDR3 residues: CASSVYPTASNTEAFF. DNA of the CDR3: TGTGCCAGCAGCGTATACCCGACAGCTTCGAACACTGAAGCTTTCTTT.